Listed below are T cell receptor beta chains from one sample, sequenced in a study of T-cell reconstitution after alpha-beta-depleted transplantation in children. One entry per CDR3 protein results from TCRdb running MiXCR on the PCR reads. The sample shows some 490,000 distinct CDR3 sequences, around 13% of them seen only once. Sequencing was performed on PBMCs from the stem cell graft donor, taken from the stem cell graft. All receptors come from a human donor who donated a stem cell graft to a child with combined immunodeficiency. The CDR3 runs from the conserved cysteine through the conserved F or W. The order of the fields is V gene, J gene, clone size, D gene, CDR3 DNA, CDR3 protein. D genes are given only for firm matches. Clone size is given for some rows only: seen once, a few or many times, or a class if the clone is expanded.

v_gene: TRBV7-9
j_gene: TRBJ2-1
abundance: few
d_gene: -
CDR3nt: TGTGCCAGCAGCTTAGCCAAACGGACAGTGGTGGATGAGCAGTTCTTC
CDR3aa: CASSLAKRTVVDEQFF

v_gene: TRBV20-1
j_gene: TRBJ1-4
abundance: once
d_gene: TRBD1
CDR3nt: TGCAGTGCCAACGACAGGGGGCGGGCAACTAATGAAAAACTGTTTTTT
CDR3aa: CSANDRGRATNEKLFF

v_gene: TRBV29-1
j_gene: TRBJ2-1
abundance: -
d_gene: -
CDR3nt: TGCAGCGTTGAAGAACCGGGCCCCCCCAATGAGCAGTTCTTC
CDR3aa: CSVEEPGPPNEQFF

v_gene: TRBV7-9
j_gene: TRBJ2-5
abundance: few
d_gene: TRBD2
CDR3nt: TGTGCCAGCAGCCTCGGACTAGCGGGAGGTGCAGAGACCCAGTACTTC
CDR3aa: CASSLGLAGGAETQYF

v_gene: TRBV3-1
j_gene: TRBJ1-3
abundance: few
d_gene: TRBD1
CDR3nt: TGTGCCAGCAGTGTCGACAGGGCTGGAAACACCATATATTTT
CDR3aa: CASSVDRAGNTIYF

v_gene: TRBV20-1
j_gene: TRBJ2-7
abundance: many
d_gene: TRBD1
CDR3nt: TGCAGTGCTAGTAGACAGGGATCACACGAGCAGTACTTC
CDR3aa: CSASRQGSHEQYF

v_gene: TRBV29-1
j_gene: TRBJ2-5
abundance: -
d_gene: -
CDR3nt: TGCAGCGTTGTAGGGAGAAGCCCGGGGGAGACCCAGTACTTC
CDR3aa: CSVVGRSPGETQYF

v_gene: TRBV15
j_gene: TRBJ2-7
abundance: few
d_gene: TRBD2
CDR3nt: TGTGCCACCAGCAGAGATGAGGGAGGGCCGAGCTCCTACGAGCAGTACTTC
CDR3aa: CATSRDEGGPSSYEQYF

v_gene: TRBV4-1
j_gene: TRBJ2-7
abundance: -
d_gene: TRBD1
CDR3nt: TGCGCCAGCAGCCAACAGGGGGAGCGCTCCTACGAGCAGTACTTC
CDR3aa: CASSQQGERSYEQYF

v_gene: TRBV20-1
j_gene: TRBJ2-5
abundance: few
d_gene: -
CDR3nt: TGCAGTGCTAGAGATACCGCGACTCTCCAAGAGACCCAGTACTTC
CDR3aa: CSARDTATLQETQYF

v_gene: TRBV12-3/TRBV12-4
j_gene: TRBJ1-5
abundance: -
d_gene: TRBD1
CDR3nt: TGTGCCAGCAGGCAGGGGGGGGTGGATCAGCCCCAGCATTTT
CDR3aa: CASRQGGVDQPQHF

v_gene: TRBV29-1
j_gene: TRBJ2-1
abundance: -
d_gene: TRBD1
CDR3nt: TGCAGCGTCATCCGGGACAGGGCTCTCAATGAGCAGTTCTTC
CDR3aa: CSVIRDRALNEQFF

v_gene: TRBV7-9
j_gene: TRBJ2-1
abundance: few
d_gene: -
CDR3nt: TGTGCCAGCAGCTTAGGCTACGGGGGTGGTAATGAGCAGTTCTTC
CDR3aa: CASSLGYGGGNEQFF

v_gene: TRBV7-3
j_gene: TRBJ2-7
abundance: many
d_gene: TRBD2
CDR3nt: TGTGCCAGCAGCACGGGACTAGCAGGCGAGCAGTACTTC
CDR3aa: CASSTGLAGEQYF

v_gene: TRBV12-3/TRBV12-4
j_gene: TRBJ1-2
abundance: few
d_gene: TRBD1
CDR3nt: TGTGCCAGCAGTTTAGGACAGGGAACCAACTGGGGCTACACCTTC
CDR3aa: CASSLGQGTNWGYTF

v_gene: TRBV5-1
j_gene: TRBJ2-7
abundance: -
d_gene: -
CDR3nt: TGCGCCAGCAGCTTGGAGGGGGGTGGCTCCAGCCGTGAGCAGTACTTC
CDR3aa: CASSLEGGGSSREQYF

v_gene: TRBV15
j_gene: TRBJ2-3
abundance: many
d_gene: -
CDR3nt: TGTGCCACCAGCAGAGCAGGGGTCAGTGATACGCAGTATTTT
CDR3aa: CATSRAGVSDTQYF

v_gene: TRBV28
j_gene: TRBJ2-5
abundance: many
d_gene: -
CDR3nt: TGTGCCAGCAGTCGACCCACAGGGGCCGGGAGAGAGACCCAGTACTTC
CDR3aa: CASSRPTGAGRETQYF

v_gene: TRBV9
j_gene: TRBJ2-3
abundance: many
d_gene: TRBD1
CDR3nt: TGTGCCAGCAGCCTGACAGGGGACTCAGATACGCAGTATTTT
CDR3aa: CASSLTGDSDTQYF

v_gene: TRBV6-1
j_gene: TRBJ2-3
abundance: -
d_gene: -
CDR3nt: TGTGCCAGCAGTGAAGAGTCCCGCAGGGATACGCAGTATTTT
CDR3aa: CASSEESRRDTQYF

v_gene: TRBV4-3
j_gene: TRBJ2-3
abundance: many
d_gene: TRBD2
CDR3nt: TGCGCCAGCAGCCAAGATCCCACTAGCGGGGATCGGCCGAGCACAGATACGCAGTATTTT
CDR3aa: CASSQDPTSGDRPSTDTQYF

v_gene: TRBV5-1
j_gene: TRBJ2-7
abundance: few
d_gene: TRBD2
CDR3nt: TGCGCCAGCAGCTTGGGCCTAATGAGGGGACGGGGGGACGAGCAGTACTTC
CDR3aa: CASSLGLMRGRGDEQYF

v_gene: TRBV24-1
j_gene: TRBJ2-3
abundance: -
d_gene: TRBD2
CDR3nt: TGTGCCACCAGTGCCGGGGGGACTAGCGGGCATAGCACAGATACGCAGTATTTT
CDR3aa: CATSAGGTSGHSTDTQYF

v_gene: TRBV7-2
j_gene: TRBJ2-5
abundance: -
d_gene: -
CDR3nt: TGTGCCAGCAGCTTAGGTCCCCACCAAGAGACCCAGTACTTC
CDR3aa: CASSLGPHQETQYF

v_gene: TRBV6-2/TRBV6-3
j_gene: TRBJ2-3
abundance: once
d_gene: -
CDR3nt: TGTGCCAGCAGTTACGGGGACCTGTCGTCCGATACGCAGTATTTT
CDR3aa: CASSYGDLSSDTQYF

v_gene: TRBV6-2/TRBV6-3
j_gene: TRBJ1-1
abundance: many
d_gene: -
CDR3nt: TGTGCCAGCAGTTTCTTGCGCAGGGGTGCCATGAACACTGAAGCTTTCTTT
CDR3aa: CASSFLRRGAMNTEAFF

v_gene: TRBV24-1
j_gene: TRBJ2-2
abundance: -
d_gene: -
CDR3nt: TGTGCCACCAGTGATTTAGAAACTATGGCGAACACCGGGGAGCTGTTTTTT
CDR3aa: CATSDLETMANTGELFF

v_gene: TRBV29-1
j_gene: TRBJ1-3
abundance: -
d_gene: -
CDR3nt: TGCAGCGCTAGATCCGTTCTAACTGGAAACACCGTATATTTT
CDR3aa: CSARSVLTGNTVYF

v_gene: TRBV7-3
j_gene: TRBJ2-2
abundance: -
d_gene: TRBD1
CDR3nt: TGTGCCAGCAGCTCCAGGGGGCGAGGGGAGTCCGGGGAGCTGTTTTTT
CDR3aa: CASSSRGRGESGELFF

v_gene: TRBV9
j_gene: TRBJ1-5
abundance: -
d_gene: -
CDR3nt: TGTGCCAGCAGCGTAGCAGGGGTTCAGCCCCAGCATTTT
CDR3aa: CASSVAGVQPQHF

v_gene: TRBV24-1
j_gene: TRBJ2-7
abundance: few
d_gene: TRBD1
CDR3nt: TGTGCCACCGCCGGGACAGGGATCCCCTACGAGCAGTACTTC
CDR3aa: CATAGTGIPYEQYF

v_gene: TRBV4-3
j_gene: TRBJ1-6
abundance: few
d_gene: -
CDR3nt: TGCGCCAGCAGCCACCCGGGACGTAGTAATTCACCCCTCCACTTT
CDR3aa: CASSHPGRSNSPLHF

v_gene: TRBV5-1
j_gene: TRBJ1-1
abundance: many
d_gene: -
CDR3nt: TGCGCCAGCAGCTTGGGGGCCCTTGGAAGGGGCGCGAACACTGAAGCTTTCTTT
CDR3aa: CASSLGALGRGANTEAFF

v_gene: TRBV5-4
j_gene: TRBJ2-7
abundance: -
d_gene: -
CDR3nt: TGTGCCAGCAGCCCGGGACCTTCGGGATCCTACGAGCAGTACTTC
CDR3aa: CASSPGPSGSYEQYF

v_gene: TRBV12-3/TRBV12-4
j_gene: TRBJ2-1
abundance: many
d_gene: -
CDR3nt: TGTGCCAGCAGTTTAACTAGCAATGAGCAGTTCTTC
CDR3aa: CASSLTSNEQFF

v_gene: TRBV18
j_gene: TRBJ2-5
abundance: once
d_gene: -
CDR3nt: TGTGCCAGCTCACCGCGAGAGGGGAGTGGAGAGACCCAGTACTTC
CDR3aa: CASSPREGSGETQYF

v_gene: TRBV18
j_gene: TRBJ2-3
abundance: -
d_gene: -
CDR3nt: TGTGCCAGCTCACCACCGGGCGGGATGCGGGATACGCAGTATTTT
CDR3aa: CASSPPGGMRDTQYF

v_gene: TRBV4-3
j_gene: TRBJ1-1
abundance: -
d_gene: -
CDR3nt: TGCGCCAGCAGCCAAGATTCGGGGGGTACTATGAACACTGAAGCTTTCTTT
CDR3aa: CASSQDSGGTMNTEAFF

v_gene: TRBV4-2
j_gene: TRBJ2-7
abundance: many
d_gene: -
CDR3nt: TGTGCCAGCCGCCTCGATAGGGACGGAGCCTACGAGCAGTACTTC
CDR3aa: CASRLDRDGAYEQYF

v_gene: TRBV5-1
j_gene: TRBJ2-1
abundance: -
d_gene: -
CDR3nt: TGCGCCAGCAGCTTGGCGTTTAGTGGCAATGAGCAGTTCTTC
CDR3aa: CASSLAFSGNEQFF

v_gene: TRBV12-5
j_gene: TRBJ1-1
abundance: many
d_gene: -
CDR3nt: TGTGCTAGTGGTCCCATGAACACTGAAGCTTTCTTT
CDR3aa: CASGPMNTEAFF

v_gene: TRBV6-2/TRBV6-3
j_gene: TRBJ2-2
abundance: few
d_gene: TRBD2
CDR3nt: TGTGCCAGCAGTTATCCTAGCGGGAACACCGGGGAGCTGTTTTTT
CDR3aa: CASSYPSGNTGELFF

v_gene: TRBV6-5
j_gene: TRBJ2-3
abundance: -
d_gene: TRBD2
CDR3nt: TGTGCCAGCAGTTCTAGCGGGTACCTGGGAGATACGCAGTATTTT
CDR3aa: CASSSSGYLGDTQYF

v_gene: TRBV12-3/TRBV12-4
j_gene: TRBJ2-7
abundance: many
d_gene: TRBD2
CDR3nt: TGTGCCAGCAGCCGACTAGCGGGGGGTACCTACGAGCAGTACTTC
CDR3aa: CASSRLAGGTYEQYF

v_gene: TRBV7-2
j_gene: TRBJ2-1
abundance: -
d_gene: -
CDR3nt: TGTGCCAGCAGCTCCCCAGGGTCCTACAATGAGCAGTTCTTC
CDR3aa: CASSSPGSYNEQFF

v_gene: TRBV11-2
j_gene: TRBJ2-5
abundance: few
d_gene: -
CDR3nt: TGTGCCAGCAGCTTAGGGGCCGTCGGACAGTACCAAGAGACCCAGTACTTC
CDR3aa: CASSLGAVGQYQETQYF